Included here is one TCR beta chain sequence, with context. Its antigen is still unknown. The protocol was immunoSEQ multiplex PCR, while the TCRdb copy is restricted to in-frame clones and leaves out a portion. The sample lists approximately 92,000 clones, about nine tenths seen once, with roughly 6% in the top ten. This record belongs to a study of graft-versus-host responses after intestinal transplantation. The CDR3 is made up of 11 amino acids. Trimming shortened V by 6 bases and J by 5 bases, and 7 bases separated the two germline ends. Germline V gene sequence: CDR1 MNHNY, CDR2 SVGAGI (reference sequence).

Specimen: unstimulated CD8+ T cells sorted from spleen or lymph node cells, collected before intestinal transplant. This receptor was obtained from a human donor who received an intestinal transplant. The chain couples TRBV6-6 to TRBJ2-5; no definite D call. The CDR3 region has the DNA TGTGCCAGCAGCAGCTTGGAGACCCAGTACTTC. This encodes CASSSLETQYF.